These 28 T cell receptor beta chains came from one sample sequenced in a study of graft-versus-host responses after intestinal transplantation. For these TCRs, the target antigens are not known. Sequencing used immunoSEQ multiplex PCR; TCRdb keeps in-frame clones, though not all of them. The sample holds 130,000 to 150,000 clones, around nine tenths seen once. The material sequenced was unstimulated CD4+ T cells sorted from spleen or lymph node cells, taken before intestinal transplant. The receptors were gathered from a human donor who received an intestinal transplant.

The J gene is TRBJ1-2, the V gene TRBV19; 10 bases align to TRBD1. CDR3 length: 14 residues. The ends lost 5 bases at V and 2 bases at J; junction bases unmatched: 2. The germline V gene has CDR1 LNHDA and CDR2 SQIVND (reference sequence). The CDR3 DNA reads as TGTGCCAGTAGTCTGGACAGGGGGAACTATGGCTACACCTTC. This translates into CASSLDRGNYGYTF.

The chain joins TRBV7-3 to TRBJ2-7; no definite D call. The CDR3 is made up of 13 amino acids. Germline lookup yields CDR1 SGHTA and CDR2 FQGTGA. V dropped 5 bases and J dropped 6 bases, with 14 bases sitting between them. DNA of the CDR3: TGTGCCAGCAGCGCCTCGCAAGCCGGCGAGCAGTACTTC. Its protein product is CASSASQAGEQYF.

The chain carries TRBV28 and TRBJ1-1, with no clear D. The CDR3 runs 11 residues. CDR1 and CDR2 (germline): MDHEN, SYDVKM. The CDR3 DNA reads TGTGTAGCATCTGGGAACACTGAAGCTTTCTTT. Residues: CVASGNTEAFF.

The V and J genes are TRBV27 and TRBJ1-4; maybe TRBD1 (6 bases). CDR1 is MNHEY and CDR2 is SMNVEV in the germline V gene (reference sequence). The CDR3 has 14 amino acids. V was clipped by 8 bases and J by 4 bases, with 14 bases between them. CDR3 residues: CASGYRVGNEKLFF. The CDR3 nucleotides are TGTGCCAGCGGATACAGGGTTGGTAATGAAAAACTGTTTTTT.

In nucleotides, the CDR3 is TGTGCCAGCAGTTTGAGGGTGGGCGGCTACACCTTC. Amino acids: CASSLRVGGYTF. This sequence joins TRBV2 and TRBJ1-2; no clear D gene. Trimming pared 5 bases from V and 8 bases from J, leaving 12 bases between. The CDR3 consists of 12 residues. Germline loops: CDR1 SNHLY, CDR2 FYNNEI.

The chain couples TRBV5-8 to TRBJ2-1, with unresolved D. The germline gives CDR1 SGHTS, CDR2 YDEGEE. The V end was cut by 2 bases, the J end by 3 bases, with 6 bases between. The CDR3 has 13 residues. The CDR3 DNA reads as TGTGCCAGCAGCTTTAGTGGCTACAATGAGCAGTTCTTC. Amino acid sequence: CASSFSGYNEQFF.

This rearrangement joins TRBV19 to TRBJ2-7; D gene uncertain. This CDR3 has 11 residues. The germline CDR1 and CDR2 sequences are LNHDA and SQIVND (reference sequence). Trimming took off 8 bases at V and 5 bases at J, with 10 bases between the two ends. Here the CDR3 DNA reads TGTGCCAGTGGCCCCGACGACGAGCAGTACTTC. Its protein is CASGPDDEQYF.

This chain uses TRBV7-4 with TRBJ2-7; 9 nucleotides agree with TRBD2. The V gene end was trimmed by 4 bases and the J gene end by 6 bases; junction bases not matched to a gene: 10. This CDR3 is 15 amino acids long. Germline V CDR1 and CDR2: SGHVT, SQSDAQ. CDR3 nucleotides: TGTGCCAGCAGCTCAGAAGAGGTAGCGGGAGTCGAGCAGTACTTC. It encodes CASSSEEVAGVEQYF.

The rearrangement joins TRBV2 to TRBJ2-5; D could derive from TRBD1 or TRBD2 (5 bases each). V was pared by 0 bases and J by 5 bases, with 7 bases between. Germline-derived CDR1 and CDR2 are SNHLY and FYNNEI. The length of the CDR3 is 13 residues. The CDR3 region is CASSEAGEETQYF. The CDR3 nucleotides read TGTGCCAGCAGTGAAGCAGGGGAGGAGACCCAGTACTTC.

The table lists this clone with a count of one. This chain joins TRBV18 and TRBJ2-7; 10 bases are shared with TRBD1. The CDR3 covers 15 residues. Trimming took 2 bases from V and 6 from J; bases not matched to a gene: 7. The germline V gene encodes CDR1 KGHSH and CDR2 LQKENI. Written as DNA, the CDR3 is TGTGCCAGCTCACCAAATGGACAGGGGGGAGGCGAGCAGTACTTC. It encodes CASSPNGQGGGEQYF.

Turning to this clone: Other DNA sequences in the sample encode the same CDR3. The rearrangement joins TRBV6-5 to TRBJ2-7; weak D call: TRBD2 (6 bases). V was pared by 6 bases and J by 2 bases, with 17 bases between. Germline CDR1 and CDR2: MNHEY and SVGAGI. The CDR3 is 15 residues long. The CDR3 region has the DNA TGTGCCAGCAGGAAGAGAGCGGGCCCCACCTACGAGCAGTACTTC. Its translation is CASRKRAGPTYEQYF.

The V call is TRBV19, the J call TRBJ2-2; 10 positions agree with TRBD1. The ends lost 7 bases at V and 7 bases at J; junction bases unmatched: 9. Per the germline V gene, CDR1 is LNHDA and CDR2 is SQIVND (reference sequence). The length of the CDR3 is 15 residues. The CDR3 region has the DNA TGTGCCAGTACGACCGGGACAGGGGCCGGCGGGGAGCTGTTTTTT. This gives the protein CASTTGTGAGGELFF.

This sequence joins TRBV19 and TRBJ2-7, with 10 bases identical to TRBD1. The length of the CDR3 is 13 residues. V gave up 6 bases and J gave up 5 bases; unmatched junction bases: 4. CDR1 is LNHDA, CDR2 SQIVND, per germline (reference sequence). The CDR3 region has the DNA TGTGCCAGTAGGGGACAGGGGTGGCACGAGCAGTACTTC. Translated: CASRGQGWHEQYF.

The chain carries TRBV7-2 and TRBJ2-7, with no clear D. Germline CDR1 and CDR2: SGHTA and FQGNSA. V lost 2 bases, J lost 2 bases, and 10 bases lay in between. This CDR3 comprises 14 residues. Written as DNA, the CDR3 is TGTGCCAGCAGCTTATCGGCCTTTACCTACGAGCAGTACTTC. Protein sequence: CASSLSAFTYEQYF.

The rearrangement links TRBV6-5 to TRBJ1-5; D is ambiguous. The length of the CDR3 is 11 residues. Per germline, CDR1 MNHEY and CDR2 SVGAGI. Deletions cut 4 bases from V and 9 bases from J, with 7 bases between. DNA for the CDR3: TGTGCCAGCAGTTCCCCGGGGCCCCAGCATTTT. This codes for CASSSPGPQHF.

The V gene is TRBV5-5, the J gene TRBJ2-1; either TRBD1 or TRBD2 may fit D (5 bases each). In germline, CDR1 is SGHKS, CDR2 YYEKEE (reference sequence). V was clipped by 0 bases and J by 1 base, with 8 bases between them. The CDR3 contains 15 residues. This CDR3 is CASSLVGESYNEQFF. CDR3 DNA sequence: TGTGCCAGCAGCTTGGTGGGGGAGTCCTACAATGAGCAGTTCTTC.

The CDR3 is CASSPVEVPQETQYF. The CDR3 bases are TGTGCCAGCTCACCCGTCGAGGTCCCACAAGAGACCCAGTACTTC. The chain couples TRBV18 to TRBJ2-5; D not certain. The length of the CDR3 is 15 residues. The germline V gene encodes CDR1 KGHSH and CDR2 LQKENI. Trimming took 3 bases from V and 2 from J, leaving 13 bases between them. Filled out from reference TRBV18 and TRBJ2-5, the complete variable domain reads NAGVMQNPRHLVRRRGQEARLRCSPMKGHSHVYWYRQLPEEGLKFMVYLQKENIIDESGMPKERFSAEFPKEGPSILRIQQVVRGDSAAYFCASSPVEVPQETQYFGPGTRLLVL.

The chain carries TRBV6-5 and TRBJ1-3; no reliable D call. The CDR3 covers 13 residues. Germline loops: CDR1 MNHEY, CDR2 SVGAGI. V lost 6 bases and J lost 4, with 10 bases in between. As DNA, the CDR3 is TGTGCCAGCAGACTCTCGGAAGGAAACACCATATATTTT. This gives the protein CASRLSEGNTIYF.

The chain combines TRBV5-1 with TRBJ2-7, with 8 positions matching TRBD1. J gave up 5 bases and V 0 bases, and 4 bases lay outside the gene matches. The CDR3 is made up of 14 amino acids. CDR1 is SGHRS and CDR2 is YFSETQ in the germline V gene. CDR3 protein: CASSLVQGANEQYF. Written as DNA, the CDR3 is TGCGCCAGCAGCTTGGTGCAGGGGGCCAACGAGCAGTACTTC.

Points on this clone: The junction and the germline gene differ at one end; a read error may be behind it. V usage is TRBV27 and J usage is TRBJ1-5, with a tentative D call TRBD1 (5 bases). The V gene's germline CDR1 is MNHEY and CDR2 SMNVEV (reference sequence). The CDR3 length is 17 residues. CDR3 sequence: CAGSLSIPGRLNQPQHF. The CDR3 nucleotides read TGTGCCGGCAGTCTATCAATTCCGGGACGACTCAATCAGCCCCAGCATTTT.

The CDR3 nucleotides are TGTGCCATCAATAAAGGAGGAAGCTCCTACGAGCAGTACTTC. Its protein is CAINKGGSSYEQYF. J is TRBJ2-5 and V is TRBV10-3; a possible D gene is TRBD2 (5 bases). The J call could be wrong; TRBJ2-7 is a better fit for the DNA end. The germline gives CDR1 ENHRY, CDR2 SYGVKD. There are 14 residues in the CDR3.

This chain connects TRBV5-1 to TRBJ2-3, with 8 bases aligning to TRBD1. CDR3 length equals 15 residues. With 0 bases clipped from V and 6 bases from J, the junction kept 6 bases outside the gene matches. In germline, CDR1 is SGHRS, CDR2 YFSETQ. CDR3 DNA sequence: TGCGCCAGCAGCTTGGCGGGGACAGGAGGTGATACGCAGTATTTT. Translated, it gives CASSLAGTGGDTQYF.

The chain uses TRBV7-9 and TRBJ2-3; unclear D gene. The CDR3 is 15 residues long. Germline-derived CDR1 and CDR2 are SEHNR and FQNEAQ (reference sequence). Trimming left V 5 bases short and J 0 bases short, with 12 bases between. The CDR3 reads CASSLPISSTDTQYF. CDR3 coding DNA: TGTGCCAGCAGCCTACCCATATCTAGCACAGATACGCAGTATTTT.

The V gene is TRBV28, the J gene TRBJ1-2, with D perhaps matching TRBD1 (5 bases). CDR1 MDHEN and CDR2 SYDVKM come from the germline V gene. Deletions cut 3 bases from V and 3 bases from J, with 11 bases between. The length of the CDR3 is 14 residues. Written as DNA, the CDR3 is TGTGCCAGCAGTTTGGAGGGGCTATACTATGGCTACACCTTC. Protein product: CASSLEGLYYGYTF.

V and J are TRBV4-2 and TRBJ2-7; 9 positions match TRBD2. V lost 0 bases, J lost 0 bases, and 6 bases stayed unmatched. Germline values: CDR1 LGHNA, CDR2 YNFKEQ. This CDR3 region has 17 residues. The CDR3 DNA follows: TGTGCCAGCAGCCAAGATTTCGCGGGAGGGGCCTCCTACGAGCAGTACTTC. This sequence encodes CASSQDFAGGASYEQYF.

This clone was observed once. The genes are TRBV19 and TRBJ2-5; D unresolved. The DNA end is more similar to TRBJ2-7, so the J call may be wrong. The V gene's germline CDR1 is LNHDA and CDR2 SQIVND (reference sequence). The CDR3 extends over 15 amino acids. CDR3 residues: CASSSLDPRFYEQYF. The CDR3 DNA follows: TGTGCCAGTAGTTCGCTAGATCCCCGCTTCTACGAGCAGTACTTC.

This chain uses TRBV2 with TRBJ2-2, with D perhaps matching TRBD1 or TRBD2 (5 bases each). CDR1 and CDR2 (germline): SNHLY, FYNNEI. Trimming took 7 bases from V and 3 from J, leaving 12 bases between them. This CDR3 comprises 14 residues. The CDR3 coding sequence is TGTGCCAGCAACCTGGGGGTGTACACCGGGGAGCTGTTTTTT. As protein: CASNLGVYTGELFF.

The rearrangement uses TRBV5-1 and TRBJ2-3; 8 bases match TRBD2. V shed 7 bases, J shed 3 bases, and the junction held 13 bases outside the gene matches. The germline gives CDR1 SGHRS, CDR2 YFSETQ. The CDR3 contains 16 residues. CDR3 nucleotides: TGCGCCAGCGGACTAGCACCGGGAGGCCCTACAGATACGCAGTATTTT. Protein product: CASGLAPGGPTDTQYF.